The 10 T cell receptor beta chains below come from one sample, sequenced in a study of blood T cell repertoires in COVID-19. This table comes from immunoSEQ multiplex PCR, and its TCRdb copy is limited to in-frame clones, with some not included. The sample has approximately 160,000 clones; around 82% are singletons. Source material: PBMCs or T cells enriched from blood (not recorded which). Receptors were obtained from a woman between 50 and 59 years old in a cohort exposed to, infected with or recovered from COVID-19 (not recorded which).

The chain carries TRBV18 and TRBJ2-3; maybe TRBD1 (6 bases). The CDR3 spans 16 residues. Per germline, CDR1 KGHSH and CDR2 LQKENI. The V end was cut by 2 bases, the J end by 0 bases, with 12 bases between. The CDR3 here is CASSPGGGPSTDTQYF. In DNA form, the CDR3 reads TGTGCCAGCTCACCAGGGGGCGGGCCTAGCACAGATACGCAGTATTTT.

V and J are TRBV2 and TRBJ1-6; the D is unclear. CDR1 SNHLY and CDR2 FYNNEI come from the germline V gene. The CDR3 loop spans 15 amino acids. Trimming removed 2 bases from V and 10 bases from J, with 15 bases in between. CDR3 coding DNA: TGTGCCAGCAGTGAAAGTGAGAGGGAACGATCACCCCTCCACTTT. Its translation is CASSESERERSPLHF.

The V and J genes are TRBV4-1 and TRBJ1-5, with TRBD1 as a possible D gene (5 bases). Deletions cut 1 base from V and 4 bases from J, with 14 bases between. Germline assignment: CDR1 MGHRA and CDR2 YSYEKL. This CDR3 has 16 amino acids. The CDR3: CASSQVRTGPNQPQHF. The CDR3 nucleotides read TGCGCCAGCAGCCAAGTTCGTACAGGCCCGAATCAGCCCCAGCATTTT.

The chain is built from TRBV3-1 (or the pseudogene TRBV3-2) and TRBJ1-2, with D uncertain. The V end lost 1 base, the J end lost 2 bases, and 17 bases lay between the germline ends. Germline values: CDR1 LGHDT, CDR2 YNNKEL (reference sequence). The CDR3 length is 17 residues. CDR3 in DNA: TGTGCCAGCAGCCAAGTCAAAAATCCCGGGATCAACTATGGCTACACCTTC. Protein: CASSQVKNPGINYGYTF.

This clone has just a few counts. The V and J genes are TRBV4-2 and TRBJ2-2, with 12 bases matching TRBD2. The J segment lost 6 bases and the V segment lost 6 bases, leaving 2 bases of the junction unmatched. CDR3 length: 14 residues. CDR1 and CDR2 from the germline V gene are LGHNA and YNFKEQ. The CDR3 DNA reads TGTGCCAGCAGGCGGACTAGCGGGGCCGGGGAGCTGTTTTTT. This gives the protein CASRRTSGAGELFF.

V and J are TRBV6-5 and TRBJ2-5; a weak D match, TRBD1 (5 bases). The V gene's germline CDR1 is MNHEY and CDR2 SVGAGI. V lost 6 bases to trimming and J lost 0 bases, with 11 bases between them. The CDR3 is 14 residues long. The CDR3 DNA sequence: TGTGCCAGCAGGACTCGACAGCACCAAGAGACCCAGTACTTC. Protein: CASRTRQHQETQYF.

The chain carries TRBV10-3 and TRBJ2-1; possibly TRBD1 for D (6 bases). Trimming left V 5 bases short and J 4 bases short, with 18 bases between. The CDR3 contains 16 residues. Germline CDR1 reads ENHRY; CDR2 reads SYGVKD. The CDR3 DNA reads TGTGCCATCAGTAGGACAGATCAAAAAGAATACAATGAGCAGTTCTTC. Residues: CAISRTDQKEYNEQFF.

V gene TRBV7-3 combines with J gene TRBJ2-1, with D possibly TRBD1 on 6 matching bases. The germline V and J ends were trimmed by 2 bases and 7 bases, with 18 bases remaining between them. Germline V lookup: CDR1 SGHTA, CDR2 FQGTGA. The CDR3 has 16 residues. CDR3 in amino acids: CASSLFSGQRINEQFF. The CDR3 nucleotides are TGTGCCAGCAGCTTATTCTCTGGACAGAGAATAAATGAGCAGTTCTTC. The complete variable domain, with remaining parts taken from reference TRBV7-3 and TRBJ2-1, reads GAGVSQTPSNKVTEKGKYVELRCDPISGHTALYWYRQSLGQGPEFLIYFQGTGAADDSGLPNDRFFAVRPEGSVSTLKIQRTERGDSAVYLCASSLFSGQRINEQFFGPGTRLTVL.

The chain carries TRBV5-8 and TRBJ1-5; 7 positions match TRBD1. CDR3 length equals 15 residues. CDR1 is SGHTS and CDR2 is YDEGEE in the germline V gene. V lost 4 bases, J lost 0 bases, and 4 bases stayed unmatched. CDR3 residues: CASSKTGNSNQPQHF. CDR3 bases: TGTGCCAGCAGCAAGACAGGGAATAGCAATCAGCCCCAGCATTTT.

The sample holds one count of this clone. This chain joins TRBV27 and TRBJ1-2; D ambiguous. CDR1 is MNHEY and CDR2 is SMNVEV in the germline V gene (reference sequence). Trimming shortened V by 4 bases and J by 4 bases, and 13 bases separated the two germline ends. The CDR3 runs 14 residues. CDR3 DNA sequence: TGTGCCAGCAGTTCGCCAGGACGGGGCTATGGCTACACCTTC. This gives the protein CASSSPGRGYGYTF.